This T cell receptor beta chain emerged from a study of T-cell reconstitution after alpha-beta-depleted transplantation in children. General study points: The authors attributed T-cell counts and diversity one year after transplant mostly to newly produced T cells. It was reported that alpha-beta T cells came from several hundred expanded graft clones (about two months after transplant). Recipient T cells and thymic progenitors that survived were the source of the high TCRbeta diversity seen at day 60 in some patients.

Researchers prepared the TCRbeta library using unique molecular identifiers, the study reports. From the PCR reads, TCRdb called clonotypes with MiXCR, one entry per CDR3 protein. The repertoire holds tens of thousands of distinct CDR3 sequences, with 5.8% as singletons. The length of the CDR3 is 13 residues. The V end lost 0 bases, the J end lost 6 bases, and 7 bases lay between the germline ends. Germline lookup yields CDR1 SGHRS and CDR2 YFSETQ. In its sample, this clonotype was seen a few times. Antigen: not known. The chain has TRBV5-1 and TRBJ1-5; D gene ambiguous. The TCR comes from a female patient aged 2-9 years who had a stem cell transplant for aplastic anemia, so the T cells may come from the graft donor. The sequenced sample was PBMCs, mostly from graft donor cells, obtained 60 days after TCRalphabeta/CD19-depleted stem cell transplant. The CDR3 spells CASSLGRGQPQHF. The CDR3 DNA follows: TGCGCCAGCAGCTTGGGCCGGGGTCAGCCCCAGCATTTT.